A selection of T cell receptor beta chains follows, all from one sample in a study of cytotoxic CD8 clonotypes in ibrutinib-treated CLL. The method was immunoSEQ multiplex PCR; TCRdb's version includes in-frame clones alone and lacks a portion of them. The sample lists some 200,000 clones, roughly 79% seen once, with around 10% in the top ten. The input for sequencing was PBMCs, taken after 12 months of ibrutinib treatment. The receptor set was obtained from a human donor with chronic lymphocytic leukemia. Both conserved end residues are part of each CDR3. Fields, in order: J gene, V gene, D gene, clone size, CDR3 protein, CDR3 DNA. A D gene is named only where the DNA matches it firmly. Clone size is given for some rows only: seen once, a few or many times, or a class if the clone is expanded.

j_call: TRBJ2-1; v_call: TRBV18; d_call: TRBD2; clone_size: -; cdr3_aa: CASSPIHAGGPENEQFF; cdr3_nt: TGTGCCAGCTCGCCTATTCATGCGGGGGGGCCAGAAAATGAGCAGTTCTTC
j_call: TRBJ2-5; v_call: TRBV19; d_call: TRBD2; clone_size: -; cdr3_aa: CASSITERGLKTQYF; cdr3_nt: TGTGCCAGTAGCATAACTGAGCGGGGCTTGAAGACCCAGTACTTC
j_call: TRBJ2-7; v_call: TRBV4-1; d_call: -; clone_size: -; cdr3_aa: CASSDFGADYEQYF; cdr3_nt: TGCGCCAGCAGCGACTTCGGGGCGGACTACGAGCAGTACTTC
j_call: TRBJ2-7; v_call: TRBV19; d_call: -; clone_size: -; cdr3_aa: CASSLGWGDEQYF; cdr3_nt: TGTGCCAGTAGCCTGGGATGGGGAGACGAGCAGTACTTC
j_call: TRBJ1-1; v_call: TRBV29-1; d_call: -; clone_size: -; cdr3_aa: CSVERPGPTEAFF; cdr3_nt: TGCAGCGTTGAACGGCCGGGCCCCACTGAAGCTTTCTTT
j_call: TRBJ2-1; v_call: TRBV18; d_call: -; clone_size: -; cdr3_aa: CASSPDGGTEQFF; cdr3_nt: TGTGCCAGCTCACCGGATGGGGGGACTGAGCAGTTCTTC
j_call: TRBJ2-1; v_call: TRBV5-4; d_call: -; clone_size: -; cdr3_aa: CASSGGYHSYNEQFF; cdr3_nt: TGTGCCTCCTCGGGGGGCTACCACTCCTACAATGAGCAGTTCTTC
j_call: TRBJ1-1; v_call: TRBV5-1; d_call: -; clone_size: -; cdr3_aa: CASSSDMRNTEAFF; cdr3_nt: TGCGCCAGCAGCTCCGACATGAGGAACACTGAAGCTTTCTTT
j_call: TRBJ2-3; v_call: TRBV30; d_call: -; clone_size: -; cdr3_aa: CAWNRGPADTQYF; cdr3_nt: TGTGCCTGGAACAGAGGACCGGCTGATACGCAGTATTTT
j_call: TRBJ2-7; v_call: TRBV11-1; d_call: TRBD1; clone_size: -; cdr3_aa: CASSLGAGGAYEQYF; cdr3_nt: TGTGCCAGCAGCCTAGGGGCAGGGGGCGCCTACGAGCAGTACTTC
j_call: TRBJ1-6; v_call: TRBV5-1; d_call: TRBD1; clone_size: -; cdr3_aa: CASSLDQGAQSPLHF; cdr3_nt: TGCGCCAGCAGCTTGGATCAGGGGGCACAATCACCCCTCCACTTT
j_call: TRBJ2-6; v_call: TRBV5-6; d_call: -; clone_size: -; cdr3_aa: CASSKMGSGANVLTF; cdr3_nt: TGTGCCAGCAGCAAAATGGGCTCTGGGGCCAACGTCCTGACTTTC
j_call: TRBJ1-5; v_call: TRBV7-3; d_call: -; clone_size: -; cdr3_aa: CASSLGSEAQHF; cdr3_nt: TGTGCCAGCAGCTTAGGGTCGGAGGCCCAGCATTTT
j_call: TRBJ2-7; v_call: TRBV10-2; d_call: -; clone_size: -; cdr3_aa: CASSSQGNGYEQYF; cdr3_nt: TGCGCCAGCAGCTCCCAGGGAAATGGGTACGAGCAGTACTTC
j_call: TRBJ2-1; v_call: TRBV4-1; d_call: -; clone_size: -; cdr3_aa: CASSQGRGNLNEQFF; cdr3_nt: TGCGCCAGCAGCCAAGGACGAGGGAACCTCAATGAGCAGTTCTTC
j_call: TRBJ1-3; v_call: TRBV27; d_call: -; clone_size: -; cdr3_aa: CASSLGGFPGNTIYF; cdr3_nt: TGTGCCAGCAGTTTAGGGGGCTTTCCTGGAAACACCATATATTTT
j_call: TRBJ1-5; v_call: TRBV28; d_call: -; clone_size: -; cdr3_aa: CASSTNGGDGQPQHF; cdr3_nt: TGTGCCAGCAGCACCAACGGGGGCGACGGTCAGCCCCAGCATTTT
j_call: TRBJ2-7; v_call: TRBV5-1; d_call: -; clone_size: -; cdr3_aa: CASSLRGAPDYEQYF; cdr3_nt: TGCGCCAGCAGCTTAAGGGGCGCCCCCGACTACGAGCAGTACTTC
j_call: TRBJ1-5; v_call: TRBV7-8; d_call: -; clone_size: -; cdr3_aa: CASSLEGGGWGGSPNQPQHF; cdr3_nt: TGTGCCAGCAGCTTAGAAGGTGGTGGATGGGGGGGCAGTCCGAATCAGCCCCAGCATTTT
j_call: TRBJ2-1; v_call: TRBV5-6; d_call: -; clone_size: -; cdr3_aa: CASSLGLAENNEQFF; cdr3_nt: TGTGCCAGCAGCTTGGGGTTAGCGGAAAACAATGAGCAGTTCTTC
j_call: TRBJ1-5; v_call: TRBV4-1; d_call: -; clone_size: few; cdr3_aa: CASSHPDRIQPQHF; cdr3_nt: TGCGCCAGCAGCCACCCGGACCGCATTCAGCCCCAGCATTTT
j_call: TRBJ1-2; v_call: TRBV2; d_call: -; clone_size: few; cdr3_aa: CASLDRNYNYGYTF; cdr3_nt: TGTGCCAGCCTAGACAGAAACTATAACTATGGCTACACCTTC
j_call: TRBJ2-5; v_call: TRBV12-5; d_call: -; clone_size: -; cdr3_aa: CASGFGGAMQYF; cdr3_nt: TGTGCTAGTGGTTTTGGAGGGGCGATGCAGTACTTC
j_call: TRBJ2-5; v_call: TRBV7-8; d_call: -; clone_size: -; cdr3_aa: CASSLLYGGQETQYF; cdr3_nt: TGTGCCAGCAGCTTACTGTATGGGGGGCAAGAGACCCAGTACTTC
j_call: TRBJ2-1; v_call: TRBV5-4; d_call: TRBD2; clone_size: -; cdr3_aa: CASTRSGSLSYNEQFF; cdr3_nt: TGTGCCAGCACGAGGAGCGGGAGCCTCTCCTACAATGAGCAGTTCTTC
j_call: TRBJ1-1; v_call: TRBV7-3; d_call: -; clone_size: -; cdr3_aa: CASAVGWGTEAFF; cdr3_nt: TGTGCCAGTGCGGTCGGATGGGGCACTGAAGCTTTCTTT
j_call: TRBJ2-1; v_call: TRBV5-1; d_call: TRBD2; clone_size: few; cdr3_aa: CASSLGSGGAGNEQFF; cdr3_nt: TGCGCCAGCAGCTTGGGTAGCGGGGGGGCAGGCAATGAGCAGTTCTTC
j_call: TRBJ2-5; v_call: TRBV5-1; d_call: -; clone_size: -; cdr3_aa: CASSLQGLETQYF; cdr3_nt: TGCGCCAGCAGCTTGCAGGGGCTGGAGACCCAGTACTTC
j_call: TRBJ2-7; v_call: TRBV5-8; d_call: -; clone_size: -; cdr3_aa: CASAPGPSSYEQYF; cdr3_nt: TGTGCCAGCGCACCGGGCCCCAGCTCCTACGAGCAGTACTTC
j_call: TRBJ2-1; v_call: TRBV5-1; d_call: TRBD2; clone_size: -; cdr3_aa: CASSLGQRGSSYNEQFF; cdr3_nt: TGCGCCAGCAGCTTGGGCCAGCGGGGGAGCTCCTACAATGAGCAGTTCTTC
j_call: TRBJ2-1; v_call: TRBV4-1; d_call: -; clone_size: -; cdr3_aa: CASSQTPNPGLYNEQFF; cdr3_nt: TGCGCCAGCAGCCAAACCCCGAACCCGGGGTTATACAATGAGCAGTTCTTC
j_call: TRBJ2-3; v_call: TRBV4-1; d_call: -; clone_size: -; cdr3_aa: CASSQHGGSSTDTQYF; cdr3_nt: TGCGCCAGCAGCCAGCACGGGGGCTCTAGCACAGATACGCAGTATTTT
j_call: TRBJ1-5; v_call: TRBV7-9; d_call: -; clone_size: -; cdr3_aa: CASSQSSSNQPQHF; cdr3_nt: TGTGCCAGCAGCCAATCCTCGAGCAATCAGCCCCAGCATTTT
j_call: TRBJ2-1; v_call: TRBV6-1; d_call: TRBD1; clone_size: -; cdr3_aa: CASGLQGVNNEQFF; cdr3_nt: TGTGCCAGCGGATTACAGGGGGTTAACAATGAGCAGTTCTTC
j_call: TRBJ2-1; v_call: TRBV5-1; d_call: -; clone_size: once; cdr3_aa: CASSDPGRSYNEQFF; cdr3_nt: TGCGCCAGCAGCGATCCGGGACGGTCATACAATGAGCAGTTCTTC
j_call: TRBJ2-2; v_call: TRBV13; d_call: -; clone_size: -; cdr3_aa: CASSRGYTGELFF; cdr3_nt: TGTGCCAGCAGCCGGGGGTACACCGGGGAGCTGTTTTTT
j_call: TRBJ2-3; v_call: TRBV18; d_call: -; clone_size: -; cdr3_aa: CASSLSPGTTDTQYF; cdr3_nt: TGTGCCAGCTCACTCAGCCCGGGGACCACAGATACGCAGTATTTT
j_call: TRBJ2-5; v_call: TRBV28; d_call: -; clone_size: few; cdr3_aa: CASGSGRETQYF; cdr3_nt: TGTGCCAGCGGATCAGGCCGGGAGACCCAGTACTTC
j_call: TRBJ1-1; v_call: TRBV6-1; d_call: TRBD1; clone_size: -; cdr3_aa: CASSELGGTGEAEAFF; cdr3_nt: TGTGCCAGCAGTGAACTAGGGGGGACAGGAGAGGCTGAAGCTTTCTTT
j_call: TRBJ1-1; v_call: TRBV30; d_call: -; clone_size: -; cdr3_aa: CAWSPGIGSAFF; cdr3_nt: TGTGCCTGGAGTCCTGGAATTGGGTCGGCTTTCTTT
j_call: TRBJ2-1; v_call: TRBV2; d_call: -; clone_size: -; cdr3_aa: CASSELSSGGNEQFF; cdr3_nt: TGTGCCAGCAGTGAGCTTAGTAGTGGCGGGAATGAGCAGTTCTTC
j_call: TRBJ2-1; v_call: TRBV7-6; d_call: -; clone_size: -; cdr3_aa: CASSLWSGREQFF; cdr3_nt: TGTGCCAGCAGCTTATGGTCAGGGCGTGAGCAGTTCTTC
j_call: TRBJ2-5; v_call: TRBV6-1; d_call: -; clone_size: once; cdr3_aa: CASSDRTSRQETQYF; cdr3_nt: TGTGCCAGCAGTGACAGGACATCTCGACAAGAGACCCAGTACTTC
j_call: TRBJ2-5; v_call: TRBV27; d_call: TRBD2; clone_size: -; cdr3_aa: CASSLYPEGRGYQETQYF; cdr3_nt: TGTGCCAGCAGTCTGTACCCCGAGGGGCGGGGGTACCAAGAGACCCAGTACTTC
j_call: TRBJ2-2; v_call: TRBV7-9; d_call: TRBD2; clone_size: -; cdr3_aa: CASRTSGRAGELFF; cdr3_nt: TGTGCCAGCAGAACTAGCGGGAGGGCCGGGGAGCTGTTTTTT
j_call: TRBJ1-4; v_call: TRBV7-8; d_call: TRBD1; clone_size: -; cdr3_aa: CASSLRQGEGEKLFF; cdr3_nt: TGTGCCAGCAGCTTAAGACAGGGGGAGGGGGAAAAACTGTTTTTT
j_call: TRBJ2-6; v_call: TRBV7-9; d_call: -; clone_size: -; cdr3_aa: CASSSSQAKSSGANVLTF; cdr3_nt: TGTGCCAGCAGCTCTTCCCAGGCTAAAAGCTCTGGGGCCAACGTCCTGACTTTC
j_call: TRBJ1-2; v_call: TRBV6-5; d_call: TRBD1; clone_size: -; cdr3_aa: CASRAGDRAYGYTF; cdr3_nt: TGTGCCAGCAGAGCGGGGGACAGGGCCTATGGCTACACCTTC
j_call: TRBJ2-3; v_call: TRBV11-3; d_call: -; clone_size: -; cdr3_aa: CASSPGQFTSTDTQYF; cdr3_nt: TGTGCCAGCAGCCCCGGACAGTTCACTAGCACAGATACGCAGTATTTT